What follows is one TCR beta chain and its context. These data originate in a study of blood T cell repertoires in COVID-19. The wider study: COVID-19 samples collected from the United States, Italy and Spain covered acute and convalescent phases. PBMCs, B-cell-depleted T cells, or T cells were the source of the cDNA or gDNA that made up the material.

The CDR3 covers 15 residues. The germline V gene encodes CDR1 LNHDA and CDR2 SQIVND (reference sequence). With 5 bases clipped from V and 2 bases from J, the junction kept 6 bases outside the gene matches. Under the authors' procedure: Estimates of nucleated cell counts were drawn from the amplification of reference gene primers. Data came from immunoSEQ multiplex PCR; TCRdb stores just in-frame clones and leaves some out. D and trimming were read from the DNA, whereas the V and J calls and clone size are those reported in that table. The table shows 50,000 to 75,000 clones, with over 75% occurring only once.

Sequenced input: peripheral blood. The rearrangement links TRBV19 to TRBJ2-7; 10 bases align to TRBD1. This receptor was identified in a man aged 60 to 75 with acute or convalescent COVID-19. The CDR3 nucleotides are TGTGCCAGTAGTGACAGACAGGGGGCTCCCTACGAGCAGTACTTC. Amino acids: CASSDRQGAPYEQYF.